These T cell receptor beta chains were read from a single sample in a study of T cells in localized non-small cell lung cancer. Sequencing used immunoSEQ multiplex PCR; TCRdb keeps in-frame clones, though not all of them. The sample includes tens of thousands of clones, around nine tenths of them seen just once. Sequencing was performed on peripheral blood, taken before any cancer treatment. The origin of the receptors is a woman aged 40-69 years with stage I squamous cell lung carcinoma. CDR3s include the opening cysteine and the closing phenylalanine or tryptophan. The D gene is left open where the match is weak. Some rows mark clone size as missing; the rest say once, few, many or name a class of expanded clone.

V gene	clone size	D gene	J gene	CDR3 length	CDR3 DNA	CDR3 protein
TRBV7-9	NA	NA	TRBJ2-5	14	TGTGCCAGCAGCCGGGGCCTCTTGGGGGAGACCCAGTACTTC	CASSRGLLGETQYF
TRBV2	NA	NA	TRBJ2-7	13	TGTGCCAGCACCGGGTGGGACACCTACGAGCAGTACTTC	CASTGWDTYEQYF
TRBV7-3	many	TRBD1	TRBJ1-1	14	TGTGCCAGCAGCGGACAGGTCGGTGGCACTGAAGCTTTCTTT	CASSGQVGGTEAFF
TRBV4-1	NA	NA	TRBJ1-5	12	TGCGCCAGCAGCCAAGGGACGTCGCCCCAGCATTTT	CASSQGTSPQHF
TRBV4-1	NA	NA	TRBJ1-3	17	TGCGCCAGCAGCGGAAAGGGCGCAGGGAGCTCTGGAAACACCATATATTTT	CASSGKGAGSSGNTIYF
TRBV5-1	NA	TRBD2	TRBJ2-3	17	TGCGCCAGCAGCCCGGGACTAGCGGGGACTAGCACAGATACGCAGTATTTT	CASSPGLAGTSTDTQYF
TRBV10-3	NA	TRBD2	TRBJ2-1	16	TGTGCCATCAGTGAGACGACTAGCGGGGGGTATAATGAGCAGTTCTTC	CAISETTSGGYNEQFF
TRBV7-9	once	TRBD1	TRBJ1-2	15	TGTGCCAGCAGCTTAGCCCCGGACAGGGAGTATGGCTACACCTTC	CASSLAPDREYGYTF
TRBV7-9	NA	NA	TRBJ2-1	16	TGTGCCAGCAGCCAATTTGTGGGGGGCGGGTACAATGAGCAGTTCTTC	CASSQFVGGGYNEQFF
TRBV5-8	NA	NA	TRBJ1-1	11	TGTGCCAGCAGGGGGGACACTGAAGCTTTCTTT	CASRGDTEAFF
TRBV6-1	NA	TRBD2	TRBJ2-7	15	TGTGCCAGCAGTGCACGATTAGCGGGCCCCTACGAGCAGTACTTC	CASSARLAGPYEQYF
TRBV5-1	NA	NA	TRBJ1-6	16	TGCGCCAGCAGCTTGGACAGGCCAGATTATAATTCACCCCTCCACTTT	CASSLDRPDYNSPLHF
TRBV7-8	NA	NA	TRBJ1-5	13	TGTGCCAGCAGCTTACCGGGCGGATGGCCCCAGCATTTT	CASSLPGGWPQHF
TRBV5-1	NA	NA	TRBJ1-2	14	TGCGCCAGCAGCTTGGGACAGGCGAGGCAAGGCTACACCTTC	CASSLGQARQGYTF
TRBV5-4	NA	NA	TRBJ1-2	12	TGTGCCAGCAGCTTGACAGGCTATGGCTACACCTTC	CASSLTGYGYTF
TRBV19	NA	NA	TRBJ2-6	15	TGTGCCACCGTGGGGATGCACTCTGGGGCCAACGTCCTGACTTTC	CATVGMHSGANVLTF
TRBV4-2	NA	NA	TRBJ1-1	14	TGTGCCAGCAGCCACCCGGCGGGTCTCACTGAAGCTTTCTTT	CASSHPAGLTEAFF
TRBV11-3	NA	TRBD1	TRBJ2-7	15	TGTGCCAGCAGCCCCACCTGGGACAGGGGAAACGAGCAGTACTTC	CASSPTWDRGNEQYF
TRBV5-1	NA	NA	TRBJ2-3	12	TGCGCCAGCAGCTTGGGGCGGGATACGCAGTATTTT	CASSLGRDTQYF
TRBV6-1	NA	TRBD2	TRBJ2-5	14	TGTGCCAGCAGTGAACTAGCGGGGGGAGGGACCCAGTACTTC	CASSELAGGGTQYF
TRBV15	NA	NA	TRBJ1-1	15	TGTGCCACCAGCAGAGATAGTCAGGCGACCACTGAAGCTTTCTTT	CATSRDSQATTEAFF
TRBV10-2	NA	NA	TRBJ1-1	14	TGCGCCAGCAGTGTGGGCATTCGGAACACTGAAGCTTTCTTT	CASSVGIRNTEAFF
TRBV10-3	NA	TRBD2	TRBJ2-2	14	TGTGCCTCTACTAGCGGGAAAAACACCGGGGAGCTGTTTTTT	CASTSGKNTGELFF
TRBV27	NA	NA	TRBJ2-6	15	TGTGCCAGCAGCCTCATAGGCTCTGGGGCCAACGTCCTGACTTTC	CASSLIGSGANVLTF
TRBV15	NA	NA	TRBJ2-5	12	TGTGCCACCAGCAGAGATCGGCTGGCCCAGTACTTC	CATSRDRLAQYF
TRBV11-2	NA	NA	TRBJ1-3	15	TGTGCCAGCAGCTTAGATCAAGTGTTATCGAACACCATATATTTT	CASSLDQVLSNTIYF
TRBV19	NA	NA	TRBJ1-1	17	TGTGCCAGTACCTCCCTAGGGCCCGGACTCTCAGGCACTGAAGCTTTCTTT	CASTSLGPGLSGTEAFF
TRBV23-1	once	NA	TRBJ1-5	16	TGCGCCAGCAGTCAATCGAGGGCAGGCCCTAAACAGCCCCAGCATTTT	CASSQSRAGPKQPQHF
TRBV6-1	NA	NA	TRBJ1-1	11	TGTGCCAGCAATGGGAACACTGAAGCTTTCTTT	CASNGNTEAFF
TRBV2	NA	NA	TRBJ1-1	16	TGTGCCAGCACGAGATCCAGGGATTTCTCCAAGGCTGAAGCTTTCTTT	CASTRSRDFSKAEAFF
TRBV14	NA	NA	TRBJ2-1	16	TGTGCCAGCAGCCAGGCAGCCGTGGGGGCCGAGAATGAGCAGTTCTTC	CASSQAAVGAENEQFF
TRBV11-1	NA	NA	TRBJ2-3	14	TGTGCCAGCAGCTTACAGCAGGCAACAGATACGCAGTATTTT	CASSLQQATDTQYF
TRBV7-6	NA	TRBD2	TRBJ2-5	14	TGTGCCAGCAGCTTAGGACTAGCGGGGGAGACCCAGTACTTC	CASSLGLAGETQYF
TRBV11-3	NA	NA	TRBJ1-6	14	TGTGCCAGCAGTTCCGGGACTTATAATTCACCCCTCCACTTT	CASSSGTYNSPLHF
TRBV29-1	NA	NA	TRBJ1-2	14	TGCAGCGTTGAATTCTCGGGGGCCGGATTAGGCTACACCTTC	CSVEFSGAGLGYTF
TRBV27	NA	NA	TRBJ2-2	15	TGTGCCAGCAGTTCCCCCCCACTGGGGTCCGGGGAGCTGTTTTTT	CASSSPPLGSGELFF
TRBV19	NA	NA	TRBJ1-2	16	TGTGCCAGTAGTATTCGAACTTGGGGGCGCGGACAAGGCTACACCTTC	CASSIRTWGRGQGYTF
TRBV18	NA	TRBD1	TRBJ2-1	15	TGTGCCAGCTCACTCGGACAGGCCTTACAGAATGAGCAGTTCTTC	CASSLGQALQNEQFF
TRBV18	NA	NA	TRBJ2-5	15	TGTGCCAGCTTCCCCGACCTTGGACAAGGAGAGACCCAGTACTTC	CASFPDLGQGETQYF
TRBV6-5	NA	NA	TRBJ1-5	15	TGTGCCAGCAGTTACTCCCCACGATTGAATCAGCCCCAGCATTTT	CASSYSPRLNQPQHF
TRBV6-5	NA	TRBD1	TRBJ1-1	14	TGTGCCAGCAGCCTGGGGACAGGGAACACTGAAGCTTTCTTT	CASSLGTGNTEAFF
TRBV5-4	NA	TRBD1	TRBJ1-1	13	TGTGCCAGCTCCGGGACAGGGGTAACTGAAGCTTTCTTT	CASSGTGVTEAFF
TRBV5-4	NA	TRBD2	TRBJ2-5	15	TGTGCCAGCAGCGCAGGGACTAGCACACCAGAGACCCAGTACTTC	CASSAGTSTPETQYF
TRBV7-9	NA	TRBD2	TRBJ2-2	17	TGTGCCAGCAGCCCAGCGGGAGGGGGCGAGATCACCGGGGAGCTGTTTTTT	CASSPAGGGEITGELFF
TRBV7-9	NA	TRBD2	TRBJ2-3	14	TGTGCCAGCAGCCGTCGGGGGGGCCTAGATACGCAGTATTTT	CASSRRGGLDTQYF
TRBV7-2	NA	NA	TRBJ1-3	14	TGTGCCAGCAGCTACCAAGCAGGGGACCACACCATATATTTT	CASSYQAGDHTIYF
TRBV5-1	NA	TRBD2	TRBJ2-5	15	TGCGCCAGCAGTCTCGTTCTAGCGGGCCAAGAGACCCAGTACTTC	CASSLVLAGQETQYF
TRBV5-6	NA	TRBD1	TRBJ1-6	16	TGTGCCAGCAGCCTGACAGGGGGTTCCTATAATTCACCCCTCCACTTT	CASSLTGGSYNSPLHF
TRBV6-1	NA	NA	TRBJ1-3	15	TGTGCCAGCAGTGAAGTGGCGGGCTCTGGAAACACCATATATTTT	CASSEVAGSGNTIYF
TRBV5-1	NA	NA	TRBJ2-1	17	TGCGCCAGCAGCTTGGTAGCCGGACATCCCTCCTACAATGAGCAGTTCTTC	CASSLVAGHPSYNEQFF
TRBV4-1	NA	NA	TRBJ2-1	11	TGCACCAGCAGCATTTGGGATGAGCAGTTCTTC	CTSSIWDEQFF
TRBV4-1	many	NA	TRBJ1-1	17	TGCGCCAGCAGCCAAGACTCGTTTACCGCTACGAACACTGAAGCTTTCTTT	CASSQDSFTATNTEAFF
TRBV2	few	NA	TRBJ2-3	14	TGTGCCAGCAGAGACAGGGAGGGCCCAGATACGCAGTATTTT	CASRDREGPDTQYF
TRBV9	NA	TRBD2	TRBJ2-3	12	TGTGCAAGCGGGGGGGACACAGATACGCAGTATTTT	CASGGDTDTQYF